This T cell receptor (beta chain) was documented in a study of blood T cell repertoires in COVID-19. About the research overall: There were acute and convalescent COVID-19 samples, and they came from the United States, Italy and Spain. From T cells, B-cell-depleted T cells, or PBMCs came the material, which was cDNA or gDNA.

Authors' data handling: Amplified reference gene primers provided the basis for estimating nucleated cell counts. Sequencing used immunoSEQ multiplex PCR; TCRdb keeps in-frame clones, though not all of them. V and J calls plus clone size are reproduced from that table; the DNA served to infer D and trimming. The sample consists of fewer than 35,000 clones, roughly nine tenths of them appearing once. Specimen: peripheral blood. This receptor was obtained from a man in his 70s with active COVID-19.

CDR3 DNA sequence: TGTGCCAGCAGTTACGGAAGACAGGTGAACACTGAAGCTTTCTTT. This sequence encodes CASSYGRQVNTEAFF. J is TRBJ1-1 and V is TRBV6-5; D may be TRBD1 (6 bases). Trimming removed 2 bases at V and 0 bases at J, with 10 bases between. Germline loops: CDR1 MNHEY, CDR2 SVGAGI. There are 15 residues in the CDR3.